These T cell receptor beta chains were read from a single sample in a study of response to subunit inactivated influenza vaccine. TCRdb re-derived calls from the RT-PCR reads in MiXCR, one entry per CDR3 protein. The sample holds approximately 170,000 distinct CDR3 sequences; 14% are singletons and the top ten take approximately 30%. The sequences come from CD8+ T cells sorted from PBMCs, collected around 5 days after vaccination. The receptors here all came from a man aged 45-65 years who received an inactivated influenza vaccine. Both conserved end residues are part of each CDR3. The order of the fields is J gene, V gene, D gene, clone size, CDR3 protein, CDR3 DNA. D genes are given only for firm matches. Only some rows state a clone size, as once, few, many or a class for expanded clones.

TRBJ1-1 TRBV9 TRBD1 few CASSGHRGTEAFF TGTGCCAGCAGCGGCCACAGGGGCACTGAAGCTTTCTTT
TRBJ2-2 TRBV4-3 - few CASSQRYQGPGELFF TGCGCCAGCAGCCAACGGTACCAAGGGCCCGGGGAGCTGTTTTTT
TRBJ1-2 TRBV5-1 TRBD1 few CASSPGQGHSYGYTF TGCGCCAGCAGCCCGGGACAGGGTCATTCCTATGGCTACACCTTC
TRBJ2-3 TRBV7-9 - - CASSSFSSTDTQYF TGTGCCAGCAGCTCTTTTTCTAGCACAGATACGCAGTATTTT
TRBJ2-3 TRBV12-3/TRBV12-4 - - CASSLEGGGKDTQYF TGTGCCAGCAGTTTAGAGGGGGGTGGGAAAGATACGCAGTATTTT
TRBJ1-1 TRBV7-6 TRBD1 few CASSLAPFDRGTEAFF TGTGCCAGCAGCTTAGCACCATTCGACAGGGGCACTGAAGCTTTCTTT
TRBJ2-1 TRBV12-3/TRBV12-4 TRBD2 - CASSLGGGPGNEQFF TGTGCCAGCAGTTTAGGGGGGGGTCCCGGGAATGAGCAGTTCTTC
TRBJ2-7 TRBV12-3/TRBV12-4 - - CASSPSEAGRSHEQYF TGTGCCAGCAGCCCCTCGGAGGCGGGGAGGTCCCACGAGCAGTACTTC
TRBJ1-4 TRBV4-2 - few CASSQDTAGATNEKLFF TGTGCCAGCAGCCAAGATACTGCAGGGGCAACTAATGAAAAACTGTTTTTT
TRBJ2-5 TRBV6-1 - once CASRPLGVAPAPETQYF TGTGCCAGCAGACCCCTCGGGGTGGCTCCCGCTCCTGAGACCCAGTACTTC
TRBJ2-7 TRBV7-6 TRBD1 few CASSLVLPGTGQGYEQYF TGTGCCAGCAGCCTTGTTCTGCCCGGGACAGGGCAAGGGTACGAGCAGTACTTC
TRBJ2-2 TRBV15 - few CATSVSGLLDTGELFF TGTGCCACCAGCGTATCAGGGCTCCTGGACACCGGGGAGCTGTTTTTT
TRBJ2-1 TRBV7-8 - few CASSLMRHNYNEQFF TGTGCCAGCAGCTTAATGAGACACAATTACAATGAGCAGTTCTTC
TRBJ1-2 TRBV5-5 TRBD1 many CASSLNRGLYGYTF TGTGCCAGCAGCTTAAACAGGGGGCTCTATGGCTACACCTTC
TRBJ2-7 TRBV11-2 - - CASGPESSYEQYF TGTGCCTCAGGACCAGAGTCTTCCTACGAGCAGTACTTC
TRBJ2-1 TRBV5-1 - few CASGPVDEQFF TGCGCCAGCGGTCCGGTCGATGAGCAGTTCTTC
TRBJ2-7 TRBV28 TRBD2 - CASSLLGGRAYEQYF TGTGCCAGCAGTTTATTGGGCGGGAGGGCCTACGAGCAGTACTTC
TRBJ2-7 TRBV20-1 - many CSAGDRDGTYEQYF TGCAGTGCTGGTGACCGGGACGGAACCTACGAGCAGTACTTC
TRBJ2-1 TRBV6-1 - few CASSTRGLSSYNEQFF TGTGCCAGCAGTACCAGAGGGCTAAGCTCCTACAATGAGCAGTTCTTC
TRBJ2-2 TRBV6-1 TRBD1 few CAISEAGTAIISGELFF TGTGCCATCAGTGAAGCCGGGACAGCTATAATTTCCGGGGAGCTGTTTTTT
TRBJ1-2 TRBV6-5 TRBD1 few CASRGTGGRYTF TGTGCCAGCAGAGGAACAGGGGGCCGCTACACCTTC
TRBJ2-7 TRBV5-6 TRBD1 - CAIGSLLVDRGASYEQYF TGTGCCATCGGCTCCCTGCTGGTGGACAGGGGCGCCTCCTACGAGCAGTACTTC
TRBJ1-2 TRBV5-5 - - CASSLDRANYGYTF TGTGCCAGCAGCTTGGACAGAGCTAACTATGGCTACACCTTC